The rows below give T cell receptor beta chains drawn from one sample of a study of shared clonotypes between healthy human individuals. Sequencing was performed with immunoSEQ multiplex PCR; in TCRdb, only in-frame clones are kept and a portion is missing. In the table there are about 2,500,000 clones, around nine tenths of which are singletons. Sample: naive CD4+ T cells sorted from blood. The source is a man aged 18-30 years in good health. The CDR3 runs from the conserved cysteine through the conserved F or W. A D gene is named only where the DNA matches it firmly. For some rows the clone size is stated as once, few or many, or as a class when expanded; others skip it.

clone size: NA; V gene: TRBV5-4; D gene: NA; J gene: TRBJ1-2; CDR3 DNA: TGTGCCAGCAGCTTGGCCGAACAGAAAAACTATGGCTACACCTTC; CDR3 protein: CASSLAEQKNYGYTF
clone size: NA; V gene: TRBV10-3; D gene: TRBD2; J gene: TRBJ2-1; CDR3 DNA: TGTGCCACCAACCCCCAAGGCACTAGCGGCTACAATGAGCAGTTCTTC; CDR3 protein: CATNPQGTSGYNEQFF
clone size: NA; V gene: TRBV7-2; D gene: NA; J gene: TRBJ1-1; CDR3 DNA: TGTGCCAGCAGCCAACGACTTCTCACTGAAGCTTTCTTT; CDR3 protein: CASSQRLLTEAFF
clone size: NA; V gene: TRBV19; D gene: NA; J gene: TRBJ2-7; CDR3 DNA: TGTGCCAGTAGTATGGTGGGGGGCTACGAGCAGTACTTC; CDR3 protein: CASSMVGGYEQYF
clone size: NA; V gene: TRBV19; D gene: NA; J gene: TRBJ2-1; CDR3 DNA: TGTGCCAGTAGTATTCCTTACAATGAGCAGTTCTTC; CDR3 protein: CASSIPYNEQFF
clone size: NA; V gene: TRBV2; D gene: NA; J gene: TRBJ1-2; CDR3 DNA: TGTGCCAGCAGTGGGGGGGGTTTAATAATGTATGGCTACACCTTC; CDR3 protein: CASSGGGLIMYGYTF
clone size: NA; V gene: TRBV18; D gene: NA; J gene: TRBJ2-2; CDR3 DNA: TGTGCCAGCTCACCCTCTTACACCGGGGAGCTGTTTTTT; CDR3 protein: CASSPSYTGELFF
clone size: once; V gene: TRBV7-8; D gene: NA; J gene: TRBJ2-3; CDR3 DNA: TGTGCCAGCAGCTTAGAAGCAGGTGGATCCTCAGATACGCAGTATTTT; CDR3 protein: CASSLEAGGSSDTQYF
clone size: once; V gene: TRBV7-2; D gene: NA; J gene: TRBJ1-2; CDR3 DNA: TGTGCCAGCAGCTTAGGTGGCAGGGTGGGGAGCTACACCTTC; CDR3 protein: CASSLGGRVGSYTF
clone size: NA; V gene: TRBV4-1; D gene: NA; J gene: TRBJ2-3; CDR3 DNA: TGCGCCAGCAGCCAAGAGTCGCGGACAGATACGCAGTATTTT; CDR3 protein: CASSQESRTDTQYF
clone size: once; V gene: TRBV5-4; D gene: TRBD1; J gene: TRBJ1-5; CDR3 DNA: TGTGCCAGCAGCTTGATAGGAACAGGGGTACCATGGCCCCAGCATTTT; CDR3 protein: CASSLIGTGVPWPQHF
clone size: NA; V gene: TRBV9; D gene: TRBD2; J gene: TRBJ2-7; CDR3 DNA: TGTGCCAGCAGCGTAGATGCACTAGCGATAGGGAAGCAGTACTTC; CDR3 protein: CASSVDALAIGKQYF
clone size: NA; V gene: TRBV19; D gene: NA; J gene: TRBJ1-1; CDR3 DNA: TGTGCCAGTAGTATAGGAGGGGTTGGTACTGAAGCTTTCTTT; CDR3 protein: CASSIGGVGTEAFF
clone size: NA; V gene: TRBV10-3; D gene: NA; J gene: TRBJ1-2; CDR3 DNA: TGTGCCATCAGTGAGGGCGGTCCTAACTATGGCTACACCTTC; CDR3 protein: CAISEGGPNYGYTF
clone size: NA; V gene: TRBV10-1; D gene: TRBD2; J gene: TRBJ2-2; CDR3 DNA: TGCGCCAGCCGGGCTTTTCCGGGGTTAGCGGGAGGGAAGAGCGGGGAGCTGTTTTTT; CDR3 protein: CASRAFPGLAGGKSGELFF
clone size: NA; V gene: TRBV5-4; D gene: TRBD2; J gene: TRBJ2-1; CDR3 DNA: TGTGCCAGCAGCCAAGGGACTAGCGGGGGGTCTGACGATGAGCAGTTCTTC; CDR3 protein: CASSQGTSGGSDDEQFF
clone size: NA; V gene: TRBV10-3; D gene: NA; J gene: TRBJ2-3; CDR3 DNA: TGTGCCATCCAGGGTAGCACAGATACGCAGTATTTT; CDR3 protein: CAIQGSTDTQYF
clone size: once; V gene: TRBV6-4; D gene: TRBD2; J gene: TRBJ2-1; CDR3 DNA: TGTGCCAGCAGGGGACTAGCGGGAGATCAGTTCTTC; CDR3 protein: CASRGLAGDQFF
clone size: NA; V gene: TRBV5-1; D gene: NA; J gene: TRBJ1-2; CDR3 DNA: TGCGCCAGCAGTTCTGATGGCGTGTGGGGCGTCTATGGCTACACCTTC; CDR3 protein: CASSSDGVWGVYGYTF
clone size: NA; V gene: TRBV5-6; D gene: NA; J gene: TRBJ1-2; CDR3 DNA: TGTGCCAGCAGCTTTGCCCTGGCAGACCTTTATGGCTACACCTTC; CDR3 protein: CASSFALADLYGYTF
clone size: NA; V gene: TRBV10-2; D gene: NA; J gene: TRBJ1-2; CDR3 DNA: TGCGCCAGCAGTGTGACGGGGAGTCATGGCTACACCTTC; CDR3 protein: CASSVTGSHGYTF
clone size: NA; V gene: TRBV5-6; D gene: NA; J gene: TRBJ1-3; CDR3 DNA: TGTGCCAGCCGTGGACGAGGCAGCTCTGGAAACACCATATATTTT; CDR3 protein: CASRGRGSSGNTIYF
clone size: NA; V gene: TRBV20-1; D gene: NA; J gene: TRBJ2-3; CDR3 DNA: TGCAGTGCCATAGCGAGGGATACGCAGTATTTT; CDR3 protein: CSAIARDTQYF
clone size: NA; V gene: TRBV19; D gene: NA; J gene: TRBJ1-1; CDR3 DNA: TGTGCCAGCAGGGGATTGGGGAACACTGAAGCTTTCTTT; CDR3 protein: CASRGLGNTEAFF
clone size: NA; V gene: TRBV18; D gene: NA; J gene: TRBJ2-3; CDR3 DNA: TGTGCCAGCTCACCCCCAGCTCGTATAAGCACAGATACGCAGTATTTT; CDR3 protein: CASSPPARISTDTQYF
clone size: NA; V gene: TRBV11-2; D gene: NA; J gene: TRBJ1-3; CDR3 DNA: TGTGCCAGCAGATCGCCGGGACGTAGCTCTGGAAACACCATATATTTT; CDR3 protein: CASRSPGRSSGNTIYF
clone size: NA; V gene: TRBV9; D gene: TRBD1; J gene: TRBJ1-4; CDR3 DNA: TGTGCCAGCAGCGTCGACAGGGGCATGGAAAAACTGTTTTTT; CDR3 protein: CASSVDRGMEKLFF
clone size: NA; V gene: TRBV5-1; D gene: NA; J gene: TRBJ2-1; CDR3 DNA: TGCGCCAGCAGCTTGACAGATTCCTACAATGAGCAGTTCTTC; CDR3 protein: CASSLTDSYNEQFF
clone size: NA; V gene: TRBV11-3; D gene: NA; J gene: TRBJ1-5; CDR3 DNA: TGTGCCAGCAGCTTAGATCCACAGGGCAGGAGACAGCCCCAGCATTTT; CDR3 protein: CASSLDPQGRRQPQHF
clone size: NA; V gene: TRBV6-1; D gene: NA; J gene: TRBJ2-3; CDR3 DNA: TGTGCCAGCAGTGAAGACAGACTAGAGGCAGATACGCAGTATTTT; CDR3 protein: CASSEDRLEADTQYF
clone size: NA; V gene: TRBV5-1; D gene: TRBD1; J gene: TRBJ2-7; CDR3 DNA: TGCGCCAGCAACCGGGACAGCGACTACGAGCAGTACTTC; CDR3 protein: CASNRDSDYEQYF
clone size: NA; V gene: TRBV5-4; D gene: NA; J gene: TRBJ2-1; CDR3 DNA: TGTGCCAGCAGCTTGGGCAGGGCCTACAATGAGCAGTTCTTC; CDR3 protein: CASSLGRAYNEQFF
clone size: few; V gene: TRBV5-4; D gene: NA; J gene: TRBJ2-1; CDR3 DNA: TGTGCCAGCAGCTTGGGGCCTAGCTCCTACAATGAGCAGTTCTTC; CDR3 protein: CASSLGPSSYNEQFF
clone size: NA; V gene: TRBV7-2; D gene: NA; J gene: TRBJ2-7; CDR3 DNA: TGTGCCAGCAGCTTAGCGTCGACAGGTCCCTACGAGCAGTACTTC; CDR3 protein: CASSLASTGPYEQYF
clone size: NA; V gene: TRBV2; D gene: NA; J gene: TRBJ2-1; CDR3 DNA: TGTGCCAGCAGTGACTTGGACAGCTCCTACAATGAGCAGTTCTTC; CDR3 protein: CASSDLDSSYNEQFF
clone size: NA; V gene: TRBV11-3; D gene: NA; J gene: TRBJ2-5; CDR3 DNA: TGTGCCAGCAGTACACAGGGTAAAGTGGGAGAGACCCAGTACTTC; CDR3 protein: CASSTQGKVGETQYF
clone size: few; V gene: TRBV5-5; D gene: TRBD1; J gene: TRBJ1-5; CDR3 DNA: TGTGCCAGCAGCATTGGGACAGCGCTCCAGCCCCAGCATTTT; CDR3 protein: CASSIGTALQPQHF
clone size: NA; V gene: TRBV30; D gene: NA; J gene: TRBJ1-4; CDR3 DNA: TGTGCCTGGACTACAAACAGGGAGAAACTGTTTTTT; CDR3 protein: CAWTTNREKLFF
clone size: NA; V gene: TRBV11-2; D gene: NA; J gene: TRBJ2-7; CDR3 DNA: TGTGCCAGCAGGACAGCCGGAACTGCTAAATACGAGCAGTACTTC; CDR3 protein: CASRTAGTAKYEQYF
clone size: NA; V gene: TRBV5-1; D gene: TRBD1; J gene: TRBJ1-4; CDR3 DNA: TGCGCCAGCAAGGAGTGGGGACAGGGCACAACTAATGAAAAACTGTTTTTT; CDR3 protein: CASKEWGQGTTNEKLFF
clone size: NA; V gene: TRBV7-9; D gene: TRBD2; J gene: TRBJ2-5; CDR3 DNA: TGTGCCAGCAGCCGGACTAGCGGGGAACCTCTTTGGGAGACCCAGTACTTC; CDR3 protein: CASSRTSGEPLWETQYF
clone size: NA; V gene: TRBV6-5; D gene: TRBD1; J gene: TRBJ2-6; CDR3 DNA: TGTGCCAGCAGGACAGGGGCGAGGGCCAACGTCCTGACTTTC; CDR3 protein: CASRTGARANVLTF